These T cell receptor beta chains were read from a single sample in a study of OX40 agonist ivuxolimab in advanced cancers. Libraries were prepared by immunoSEQ multiplex PCR; TCRdb keeps only in-frame clonotypes and omits some of them. Counted here are 78,000 or so clones, around 84% occurring once; the ten biggest clones make up about 17%. Sequencing was performed on CD4+ or CD8+ T cells sorted from blood, taken in a trial of the OX40 agonist ivuxolimab. The receptors derive from an adult with an advanced solid tumor such as melanoma, head and neck, liver or kidney cancer. The CDR3 runs from the conserved cysteine through the conserved F or W. The D gene is left open where the match is weak. The size of a clone is reported for some rows only, either as once, few or many, or as a class for expanded clones.

TRBD2 | TRBJ2-1 | NA | TRBV28 | TGTGCCAGCGAGATGGCGGGAGATTACAATGAGCAGTTCTTC | CASEMAGDYNEQFF
TRBD2 | TRBJ2-3 | few | TRBV2 | TGTGCCAGCAGCCTCAGGACTAGCGGGGGAGATACGCAGTATTTT | CASSLRTSGGDTQYF
TRBD2 | TRBJ2-7 | NA | TRBV7-9 | TGTGCCAGCAGCTCCGGACTAGCGGGTAAGGGCGAGCAGTACTTC | CASSSGLAGKGEQYF
TRBD1 | TRBJ1-4 | NA | TRBV15 | TGTGCCACCAGCAGAGCCGGGACAGGGACTTTTACTAATGAAAAACTGTTTTTT | CATSRAGTGTFTNEKLFF
TRBD2 | TRBJ2-2 | NA | TRBV6-9 | TGTGCCAGCAGTTATGATGGACTAGCGAACACCGGGGAGCTGTTTTTT | CASSYDGLANTGELFF
NA | TRBJ1-5 | NA | TRBV5-6 | TGTGCCAGCAGCTTCAGGGGTAGCAATCAGCCCCAGCATTTT | CASSFRGSNQPQHF
TRBD2 | TRBJ2-1 | NA | TRBV19 | TGTGCCAGTAGTACCTCGGGAGGGCCCTACAATGAGCAGTTCTTC | CASSTSGGPYNEQFF
NA | TRBJ1-3 | NA | TRBV10-1 | TGCGCCAGCAGTGAGAGCGGCAGATACTCTGGAAACACCATATATTTT | CASSESGRYSGNTIYF
NA | TRBJ2-7 | NA | TRBV12-5 | TGTGCTAGTGGTTTGGTTGTGGGACTCCACGAGCAGTACTTC | CASGLVVGLHEQYF
NA | TRBJ2-7 | NA | TRBV27 | TGTGCCAGCAGTTTATACCAGGACTATGGCTACGAGCAGTACTTC | CASSLYQDYGYEQYF
TRBD2 | TRBJ2-5 | once | TRBV13 | TGTGCCAGCAGCTTAGGGACTAGCGGGCCCGGCGAGGAGACCCAGTACTTC | CASSLGTSGPGEETQYF
TRBD2 | TRBJ2-5 | once | TRBV7-9 | TGTGCCAGCAGCTTCGGGACTAGCGGGAGGGCCCGGGAGACCCAGTACTTC | CASSFGTSGRARETQYF
TRBD1 | TRBJ2-2 | NA | TRBV5-1 | TGCGCCAGCTACCCCAAGACAGGGACGACCGGGGAGCTGTTTTTT | CASYPKTGTTGELFF
TRBD2 | TRBJ2-1 | NA | TRBV28 | TGTGCCAGCAGTGATCTAGCGGGAAACCCGCCAGGGCGTTACAATGAGCAGTTCTTC | CASSDLAGNPPGRYNEQFF
NA | TRBJ1-1 | NA | TRBV19 | TGTGCCGCCCTTGGCCAAGGGGGCACTGAAGCTTTCTTT | CAALGQGGTEAFF